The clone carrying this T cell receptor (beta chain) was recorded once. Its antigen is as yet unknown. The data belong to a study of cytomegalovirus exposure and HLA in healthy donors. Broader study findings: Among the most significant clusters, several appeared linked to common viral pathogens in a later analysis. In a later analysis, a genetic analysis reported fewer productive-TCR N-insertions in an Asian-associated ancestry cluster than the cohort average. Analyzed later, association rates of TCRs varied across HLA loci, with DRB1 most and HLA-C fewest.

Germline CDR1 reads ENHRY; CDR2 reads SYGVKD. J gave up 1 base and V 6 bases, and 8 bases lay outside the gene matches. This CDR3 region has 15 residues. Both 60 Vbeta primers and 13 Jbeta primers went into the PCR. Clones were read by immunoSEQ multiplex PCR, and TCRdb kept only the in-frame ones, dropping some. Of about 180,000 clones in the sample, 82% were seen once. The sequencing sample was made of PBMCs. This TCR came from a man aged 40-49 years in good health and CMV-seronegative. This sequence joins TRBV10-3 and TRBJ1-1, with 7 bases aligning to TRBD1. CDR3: CAIRRQGAENTEAFF. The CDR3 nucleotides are TGTGCCATCAGGAGACAGGGTGCGGAGAACACTGAAGCTTTCTTT.